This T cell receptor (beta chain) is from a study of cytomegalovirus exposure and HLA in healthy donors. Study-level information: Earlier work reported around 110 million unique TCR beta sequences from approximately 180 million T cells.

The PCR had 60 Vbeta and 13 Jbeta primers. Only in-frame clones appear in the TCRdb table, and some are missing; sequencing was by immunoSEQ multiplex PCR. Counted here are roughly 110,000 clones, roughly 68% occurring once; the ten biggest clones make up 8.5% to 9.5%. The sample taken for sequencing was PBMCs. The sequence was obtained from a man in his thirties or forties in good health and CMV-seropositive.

CDR3 in amino acids: CASSSDYGEQYV. CDR3 DNA: TGTGCCAGCAGCTCTGACTACGGAGAGCAGTACGTC. The chain joins TRBV5-4 to TRBJ2-7; D possibly corresponds to TRBD2 (5 bases). Trimming removed 3 bases from V and 7 bases from J, with 11 bases in between. Germline CDR1 reads SGHNT; CDR2 reads YYREEE (reference sequence). CDR3 size: 12 residues.